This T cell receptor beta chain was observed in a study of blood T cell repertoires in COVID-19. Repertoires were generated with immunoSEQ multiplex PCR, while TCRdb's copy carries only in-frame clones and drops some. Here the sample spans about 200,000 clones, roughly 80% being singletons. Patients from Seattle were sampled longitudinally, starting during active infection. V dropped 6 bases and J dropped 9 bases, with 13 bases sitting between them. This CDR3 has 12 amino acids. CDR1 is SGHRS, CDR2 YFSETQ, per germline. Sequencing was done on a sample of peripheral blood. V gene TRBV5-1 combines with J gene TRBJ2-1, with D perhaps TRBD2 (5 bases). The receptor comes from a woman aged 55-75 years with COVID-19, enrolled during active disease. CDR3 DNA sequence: TGCGCCAGCAATTCTGAGGGTGGTGAGCAGTTCTTC. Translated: CASNSEGGEQFF.